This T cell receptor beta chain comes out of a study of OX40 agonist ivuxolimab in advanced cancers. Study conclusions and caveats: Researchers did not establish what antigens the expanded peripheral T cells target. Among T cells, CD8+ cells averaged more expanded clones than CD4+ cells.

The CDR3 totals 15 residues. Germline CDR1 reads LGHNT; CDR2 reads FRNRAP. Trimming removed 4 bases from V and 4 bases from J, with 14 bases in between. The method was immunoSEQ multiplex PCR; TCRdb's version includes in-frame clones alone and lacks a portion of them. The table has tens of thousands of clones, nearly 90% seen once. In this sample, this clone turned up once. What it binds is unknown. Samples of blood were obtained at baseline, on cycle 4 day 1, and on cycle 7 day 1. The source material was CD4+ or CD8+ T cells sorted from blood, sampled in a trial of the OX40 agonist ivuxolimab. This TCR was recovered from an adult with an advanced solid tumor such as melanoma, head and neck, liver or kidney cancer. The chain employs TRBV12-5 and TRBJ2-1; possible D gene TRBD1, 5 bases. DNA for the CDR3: TGTGCTAGTGGTTCTTTCAGGGCCGCGTACAATGAGCAGTTCTTC. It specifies CASGSFRAAYNEQFF.